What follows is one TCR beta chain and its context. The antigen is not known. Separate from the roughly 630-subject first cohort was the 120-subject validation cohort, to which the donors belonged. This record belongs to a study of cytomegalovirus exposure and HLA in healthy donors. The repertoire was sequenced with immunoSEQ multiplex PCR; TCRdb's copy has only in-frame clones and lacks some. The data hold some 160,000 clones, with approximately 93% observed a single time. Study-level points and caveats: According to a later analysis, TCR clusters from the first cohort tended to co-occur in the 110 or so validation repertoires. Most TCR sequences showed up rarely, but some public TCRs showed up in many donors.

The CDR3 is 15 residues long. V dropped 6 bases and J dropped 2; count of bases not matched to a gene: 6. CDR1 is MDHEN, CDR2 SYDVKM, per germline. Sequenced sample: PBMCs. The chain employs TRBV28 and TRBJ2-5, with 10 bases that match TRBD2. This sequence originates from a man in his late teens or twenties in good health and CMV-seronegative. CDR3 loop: CASRGSGRGQETQYF. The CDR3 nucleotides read TGTGCCAGCAGGGGAAGCGGGAGGGGGCAAGAGACCCAGTACTTC.